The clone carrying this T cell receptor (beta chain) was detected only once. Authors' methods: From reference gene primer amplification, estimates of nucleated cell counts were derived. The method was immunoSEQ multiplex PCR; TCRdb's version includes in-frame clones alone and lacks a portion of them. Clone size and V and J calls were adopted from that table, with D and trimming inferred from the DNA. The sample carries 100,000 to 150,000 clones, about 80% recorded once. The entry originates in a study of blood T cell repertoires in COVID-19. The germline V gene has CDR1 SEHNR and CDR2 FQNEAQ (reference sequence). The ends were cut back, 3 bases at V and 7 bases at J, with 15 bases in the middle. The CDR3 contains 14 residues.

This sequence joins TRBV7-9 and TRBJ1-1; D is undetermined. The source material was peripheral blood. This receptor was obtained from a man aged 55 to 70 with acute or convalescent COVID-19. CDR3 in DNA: TGTGCCAGCAGCTTTCCAGGCACGGTCGGTGAAGCTTTCTTT. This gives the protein CASSFPGTVGEAFF.